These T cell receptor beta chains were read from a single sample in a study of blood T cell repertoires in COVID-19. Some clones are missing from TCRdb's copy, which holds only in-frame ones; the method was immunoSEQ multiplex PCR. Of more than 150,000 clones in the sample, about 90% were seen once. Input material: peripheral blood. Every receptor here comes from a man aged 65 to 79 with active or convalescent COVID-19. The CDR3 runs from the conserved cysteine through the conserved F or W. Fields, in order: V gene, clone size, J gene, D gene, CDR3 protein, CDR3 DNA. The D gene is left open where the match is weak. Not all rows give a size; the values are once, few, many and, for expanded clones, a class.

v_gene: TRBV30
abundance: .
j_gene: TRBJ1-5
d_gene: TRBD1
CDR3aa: CAWSVKTGASNQPQHF
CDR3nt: TGTGCCTGGAGTGTAAAGACAGGGGCTAGCAATCAGCCCCAGCATTTT

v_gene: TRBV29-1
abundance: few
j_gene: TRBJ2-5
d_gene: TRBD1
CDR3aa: CSVNRGRETQYF
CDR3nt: TGCAGCGTAAACAGGGGGCGGGAGACCCAGTACTTC

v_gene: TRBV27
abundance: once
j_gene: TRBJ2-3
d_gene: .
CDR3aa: CASSFGDTRTDTQYF
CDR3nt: TGTGCCAGCAGTTTTGGGGACACCCGCACAGATACGCAGTATTTT

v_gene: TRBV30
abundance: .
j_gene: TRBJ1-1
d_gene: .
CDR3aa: CAWSTRPNTEAFF
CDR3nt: TGTGCCTGGAGTACGCGTCCGAACACTGAAGCTTTCTTT

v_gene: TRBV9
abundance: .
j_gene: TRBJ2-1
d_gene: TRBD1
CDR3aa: CASSGDRHGRDEQFF
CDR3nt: TGTGCCAGCAGCGGGGACAGGCACGGTCGGGATGAGCAGTTCTTC

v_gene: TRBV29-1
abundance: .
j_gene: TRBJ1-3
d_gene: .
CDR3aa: CSVVRFGLPDSGNTIYF
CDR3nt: TGCAGCGTTGTTCGGTTCGGTCTTCCTGACTCTGGAAACACCATATATTTT

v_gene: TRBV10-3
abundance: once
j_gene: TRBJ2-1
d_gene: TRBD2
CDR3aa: CAIRYSGEDEQFF
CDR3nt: TGTGCCATCAGATATAGCGGGGAGGATGAGCAGTTCTTC

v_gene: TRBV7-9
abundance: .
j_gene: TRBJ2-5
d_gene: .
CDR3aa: CASSTDIETQYF
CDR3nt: TGTGCCAGCAGCACGGACATAGAGACCCAGTACTTC

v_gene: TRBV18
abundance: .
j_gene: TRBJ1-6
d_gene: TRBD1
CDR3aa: CASSPPERGRGTPLHF
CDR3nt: TGTGCCAGCTCACCGCCCGAGAGGGGCAGGGGGACACCCCTCCACTTT

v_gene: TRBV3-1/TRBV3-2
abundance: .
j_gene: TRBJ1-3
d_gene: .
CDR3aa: CASSQGTRSGNTIYF
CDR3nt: TGTGCCAGCAGCCAAGGGACACGGTCTGGAAACACCATATATTTT

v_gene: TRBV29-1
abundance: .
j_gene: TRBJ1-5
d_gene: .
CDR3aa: CSVGGTGNQPQHF
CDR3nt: TGCAGCGTTGGCGGGACGGGCAATCAGCCCCAGCATTTT

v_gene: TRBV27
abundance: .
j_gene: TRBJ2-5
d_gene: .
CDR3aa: CASKPGWREETQYF
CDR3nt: TGTGCCAGCAAGCCGGGGTGGAGGGAAGAGACCCAGTACTTC

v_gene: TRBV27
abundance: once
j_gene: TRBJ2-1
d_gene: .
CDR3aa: CASSLGPPSSYNEQFF
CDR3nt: TGTGCCAGCAGTTTAGGGCCCCCGAGCTCCTACAATGAGCAGTTCTTC